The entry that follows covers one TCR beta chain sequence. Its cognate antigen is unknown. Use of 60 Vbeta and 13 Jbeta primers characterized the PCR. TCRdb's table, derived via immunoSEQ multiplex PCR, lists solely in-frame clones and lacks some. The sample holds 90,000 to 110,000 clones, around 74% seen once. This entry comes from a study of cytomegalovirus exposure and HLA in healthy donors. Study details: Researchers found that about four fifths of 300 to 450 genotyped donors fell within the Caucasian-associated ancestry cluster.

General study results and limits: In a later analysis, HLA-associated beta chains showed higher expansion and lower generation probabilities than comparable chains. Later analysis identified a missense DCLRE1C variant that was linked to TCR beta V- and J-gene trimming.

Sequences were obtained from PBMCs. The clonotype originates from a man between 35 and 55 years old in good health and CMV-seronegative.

CDR3 DNA sequence: TGCGCCAGCAGCTTGGTATCCGGGGGACTTTCCTACGAGCAGTACTTC. It codes for CASSLVSGGLSYEQYF. The genes are TRBV5-1 and TRBJ2-7; maybe TRBD2 (6 bases). V shed 0 bases and J shed 1 base, with 14 bases lying between them. Germline CDR1 reads SGHRS; CDR2 reads YFSETQ. The CDR3 is made up of 16 amino acids.